This TCR beta chain was retrieved from a study of siplizumab effects on memory and regulatory T cells. Findings and caveats of the study: Researchers could map only a minor fraction of alloreactive clones to unstimulated subsets.

The CDR3 has 13 residues. V lost 6 bases to trimming and J lost 3 bases, with 12 bases between them. Germline CDR1 reads SNHLY; CDR2 reads FYNNEI. As regards this clone: Its specificity is unknown.

Sequencing was performed with immunoSEQ multiplex PCR; in TCRdb, only in-frame clones are kept and a portion is missing. The table shows about 100,000 clones, with 90% to 95% occurring only once. This sequence was found in a human donor in good health. What was sequenced was Tregs sorted from blood. The chain joins TRBV2 to TRBJ2-7; D may be TRBD2 (6 bases). CDR3 sequence (DNA): TGTGCCAGCAGAGCCGGGACTTTCTACGAGCAGTACTTC. Amino acids: CASRAGTFYEQYF.